This TCR beta chain was found in a study of shared clonotypes between healthy human individuals. Whole-study findings and limits: A handful of donors held about 5.1% of naive CD4 clonotypes in common.

The data were produced by immunoSEQ multiplex PCR, yet TCRdb's version contains in-frame clones alone and is incomplete. The data contain approximately 700,000 clones, about 80% of them singletons. The CDR3 runs to 12 residues. CDR1 and CDR2 (germline): KGHSH, LQKENI. V gave up 5 bases and J gave up 4 bases, with 8 bases separating them. This clone was seen a handful of times. Its antigen is not identified. The rearrangement joins TRBV18 to TRBJ1-2, with a tentative D call TRBD1 (5 bases). Sequencing was carried out using memory CD4+ T cells sorted from blood. Subset indicated: CD45RA-negative fraction. This clonotype originated in a woman under 40 in good health. CDR3 region: CASSAGTYGYTF. CDR3 sequence (DNA): TGTGCCAGCTCAGCCGGGACCTATGGCTACACCTTC.